A single sample is the source of the 15 T cell receptor beta chains below, sequenced in a study of T cell repertoires in cytomegalovirus infection. MiXCR was run by TCRdb on the reads, yielding one entry per CDR3 protein. The sample yields 250,000 to 300,000 distinct CDR3 sequences, about 20% seen once. For these receptors, no antigen is known. The specimen comprised cultured PBMCs, sampled from culture after CMV antigen stimulation. Every receptor here comes from a human donor in good health (CMV status not recorded). Some clones in this sample may be carry-over from other donors' samples.

Written as DNA, the CDR3 is TGTGCCAGCAGTTACCTAAGACTAGCAACTTCCGATACGCAGTATTTT. Protein product: CASSYLRLATSDTQYF. The chain is built from TRBV6-2 or TRBV6-3 and TRBJ2-3; 7 positions agree with TRBD2. Germline V gives CDR1 MNHEY, CDR2 SVGEGT. The length of the CDR3 is 16 residues. The V gene end was trimmed by 2 bases and the J gene end by 6 bases; junction bases not matched to a gene: 11.

This clonotype was seen only a few times. A junction end diverges from the germline sequence, so it may reflect a read error. The V call is TRBV6-2 or TRBV6-3, the J call TRBJ2-7; 11 positions match TRBD1. This CDR3 region has 16 residues. Per the germline V gene, CDR1 is MNHEY and CDR2 is SVGEGT. DNA for the CDR3: TGTGCCAGCAGTCCCCGAGGACAGGGGGCCTCCCACGAGCAGTACTTC. Its protein product is CASSPRGQGASHEQYF.

In its sample, this clonotype was seen many times. This rearrangement joins TRBV12-3 or TRBV12-4 to TRBJ2-1; 11 nucleotides align to TRBD2. The J segment lost 6 bases and the V segment lost 7 bases, leaving 11 bases of the junction unmatched. The CDR3 is 16 residues long. The CDR3 DNA sequence: TGTGCCAGCACGGCTCTAGCGGGAGGATCTCCCAATGAGCAGTTCTTC. Its translation is CASTALAGGSPNEQFF.

In nucleotides, the CDR3 is TGCGCCAGCAGCCAATTCGCCCGGGACAGCCGCCTCAGGACTAATGAAAAACTGTTTTTT. Translating it yields CASSQFARDSRLRTNEKLFF. V is TRBV4-3 and J is TRBJ1-4; TRBD1 matches 7 bases. J gave up 2 bases and V 2 bases, and 17 bases lay outside the gene matches. Germline V gene data show CDR1 as LGHNA and CDR2 as YSLEER. This CDR3 is built from 20 residues.

This clonotype was counted at least ten times. For the CDR3, the DNA is TGTGCCAGCAGCTTATATACCGGGAGAGACTCCTACGAGCAGTACTTC. The encoded protein is CASSLYTGRDSYEQYF. This chain joins TRBV7-2 and TRBJ2-7, with a weak D call TRBD2 (6 bases). Trimming cost V 2 bases and J 0 bases, with 14 bases left between them. Germline CDR1 is SGHTA and CDR2 is FQGNSA. The CDR3 covers 16 residues.

This clonotype appeared a few times. The chain uses TRBV6-2 or TRBV6-3 and TRBJ2-1; TRBD2 matches at 10 bases. This CDR3 is 15 amino acids long. The germline V gene has CDR1 MNHEY and CDR2 SVGEGT. V was clipped by 0 bases and J by 16 bases; unmatched bases: 12. Written as DNA, the CDR3 is TGTGCCAGCAGTTACTCGTCTAGCGGGAGTCCCCCGTCTTTCTTC. As protein: CASSYSSSGSPPSFF.

The V gene is TRBV4-3, the J gene TRBJ1-1; 8 bases line up with TRBD1. The CDR3 runs 16 residues. V trimming: 0 bases; J trimming: 1 base; junction bases outside the gene matches: 4. The germline V gene encodes CDR1 LGHNA and CDR2 YSLEER. Here the CDR3 DNA reads TGCGCCAGCAGCCAAGATGCCAGGGGGCGGAACACTGAAGCTTTCTTT. The encoded protein is CASSQDARGRNTEAFF.

This clonotype was counted many times. Here the CDR3 reads CASSRGQLNTIYF. In DNA, the CDR3 is TGTGCCAGCAGCCGGGGACAGCTAAACACCATATATTTT. V and J are TRBV7-2 and TRBJ1-3; 7 bases fit TRBD1. Germline CDR1 and CDR2: SGHTA and FQGNSA. The CDR3 is 13 residues long. V lost 5 bases and J lost 6; bases outside the gene matches: 4.

The V and J genes are TRBV19 and TRBJ2-5; D is unclear. CDR3 length: 16 amino acids. The germline V gene encodes CDR1 LNHDA and CDR2 SQIVND (reference sequence). With 4 bases removed from V and 4 bases from J, the gap between germline ends came to 19 bases. CDR3 protein: CASSTRLDLPPETQYF. Here the CDR3 DNA reads TGTGCCAGTAGTACCCGCCTAGACCTTCCCCCAGAGACCCAGTACTTC.

The chain recombines TRBV6-2 or TRBV6-3 with TRBJ2-1, with D perhaps TRBD2 (6 bases). Germline CDR1 reads MNHEY; CDR2 reads SVGEGT. This CDR3 is built from 16 residues. Trimming stripped 1 base from V and 6 bases from J, with 16 bases between. The CDR3 sequence is CASSYFGTLGGNEQFF. DNA of the CDR3: TGTGCCAGCAGTTACTTTGGGACTCTAGGCGGCAATGAGCAGTTCTTC.

The chain joins TRBV10-3 to TRBJ2-3; D remains unclear. Germline V gene sequence: CDR1 ENHRY, CDR2 SYGVKD. The CDR3 spans 17 residues. V was shortened by 4 bases and J by 0 bases, with 17 bases between the two germline ends. Written as DNA, the CDR3 is TGTGCCATCAGTGCGAGGCAGCTTATGGCTAGCACAGATACGCAGTATTTT. Its protein product is CAISARQLMASTDTQYF.

This clonotype occurred a few times. The V call is TRBV6-2 or TRBV6-3, the J call TRBJ1-1; D is uncertain. The CDR3 is 14 residues long. V was shortened by 5 bases and J by 4 bases, with 14 bases between the two germline ends. Germline CDR1 is MNHEY and CDR2 is SVGEGT. CDR3 sequence: CASSTYTRGTEAFF. The DNA for the CDR3 is TGTGCCAGCAGTACCTATACCCGGGGCACTGAAGCTTTCTTT.

The V call is TRBV7-4, the J call TRBJ2-2; D tentatively reads TRBD1 or TRBD2 (5 bases each). There are 14 residues in the CDR3. Trimming stripped 5 bases from V and 7 bases from J, with 14 bases between. Germline V lookup: CDR1 SGHVT, CDR2 SQSDAQ. The CDR3 nucleotides are TGTGCCAGCAGCACGGAAGGGACGCACGGGGAGCTGTTTTTT. It specifies CASSTEGTHGELFF.

The chain has TRBV7-3 and TRBJ2-3; D not resolved. V was trimmed by 1 base and J by 6 bases, leaving 8 bases between them. The CDR3 totals 13 residues. Germline assignment: CDR1 SGHTA and CDR2 FQGTGA. CDR3 region: CASSLNPTDTQYF. CDR3 coding DNA: TGTGCCAGCAGCTTAAATCCCACGGATACGCAGTATTTT.

This clonotype was observed a handful of times. The J gene is TRBJ2-1, the V gene TRBV28; TRBD2 might be the D (5 bases). This CDR3 has 14 residues. Germline-derived CDR1 and CDR2 are MDHEN and SYDVKM. Trimming removed 8 bases from V and 5 bases from J, with 16 bases in between. This chain's CDR3 is CASRNGGSDNEQFF. The DNA for the CDR3 is TGTGCCAGCCGCAACGGAGGTTCGGACAATGAGCAGTTCTTC. The whole variable domain, remainder taken from reference TRBV28 and TRBJ2-1, is DVKVTQSSRYLVKRTGEKVFLECVQDMDHENMFWYRQDPGLGLRLIYFSYDVKMKEKGDIPEGYSVSREKKERFSLILESASTNQTSMYLCASRNGGSDNEQFFGPGTRLTVL.